These 32 T cell receptor beta chains originate from one sample sequenced in a study of OX40 agonist ivuxolimab in advanced cancers. Only in-frame clones appear in the TCRdb table, and some are missing; sequencing was by immunoSEQ multiplex PCR. The data show tens of thousands of clones, with approximately 84% seen just once and approximately 15% held by the top ten. The starting material was CD4+ or CD8+ T cells sorted from blood, obtained in a trial of the OX40 agonist ivuxolimab. These receptors originate from an adult with an advanced solid tumor such as melanoma, head and neck, liver or kidney cancer.

The gene calls are TRBV10-3 and TRBJ1-2; TRBD1 might be the D (6 bases). Germline V gene sequence: CDR1 ENHRY, CDR2 SYGVKD. V was trimmed by 3 bases and J by 3 bases, leaving 8 bases between them. The CDR3 contains 13 residues. CDR3 nucleotide sequence: TGTGCCATCAGTGAAGGGGGGTACTATGGCTACACCTTC. The encoded protein is CAISEGGYYGYTF.

This clone has only a few counts. The genes are TRBV7-6 and TRBJ2-3; 8 nucleotides align to TRBD2. In germline, CDR1 is SGHVS, CDR2 FNYEAQ. This CDR3 region has 14 residues. J lost 2 bases, V lost 4 bases, and 2 bases had no gene match. The CDR3 nucleotides read TGTGCCAGCAGCTCGGGAGGGTTCACAGATACGCAGTATTTT. Its protein product is CASSSGGFTDTQYF.

The rearrangement uses TRBV7-9 and TRBJ1-3, with a weak D call TRBD1 (6 bases). The CDR3 is 16 residues long. The V and J ends lost 5 bases and 0 bases respectively, with 14 bases between them. Germline-derived CDR1 and CDR2 are SEHNR and FQNEAQ (reference sequence). The CDR3 sequence is CASSSGGPDSGNTIYF. CDR3 sequence (DNA): TGTGCCAGCAGCAGCGGGGGGCCCGACTCTGGAAACACCATATATTTT.

The genes are TRBV27 and TRBJ1-5; D might be TRBD1 (6 bases). V dropped 6 bases and J dropped 3 bases, with 12 bases sitting between them. From germline, CDR1 is MNHEY and CDR2 SMNVEV (reference sequence). The CDR3 runs to 14 residues. The CDR3 sequence: CASRGGQINQPQHF. The CDR3 DNA sequence: TGTGCCAGCAGAGGGGGGCAGATCAATCAGCCCCAGCATTTT.

This chain connects TRBV4-3 to TRBJ1-1; D is ambiguous. CDR3 length equals 11 residues. Germline CDR1 is LGHNA and CDR2 is YSLEER. Trimming stripped 3 bases from V and 7 bases from J, with 6 bases between. CDR3 loop: CASSQGFEAFF. Written as DNA, the CDR3 is TGCGCCAGCAGCCAGGGATTTGAAGCTTTCTTT.

J is TRBJ1-2 and V is TRBV6-5; D is ambiguous. Germline V gene lookup returns CDR1 MNHEY and CDR2 SVGAGI. The CDR3 is 16 amino acids. Trimming stripped 1 base from V and 3 bases from J, with 15 bases between. CDR3 loop: CASSYLSLGRDYGYTF. CDR3 in DNA: TGTGCCAGCAGTTACTTGTCCTTGGGGAGGGACTATGGCTACACCTTC.

The J gene is TRBJ2-1, the V gene TRBV7-9; the D is unclear. V was shortened by 6 bases and J by 7 bases, with 13 bases between the two germline ends. This CDR3 contains 13 residues. Germline V lookup: CDR1 SEHNR, CDR2 FQNEAQ (reference sequence). In nucleotides, the CDR3 is TGTGCCAGCAGTCCCGACTCGGAAAATGAGCAGTTCTTC. It translates to CASSPDSENEQFF.

This clone was seen a single time. The chain links TRBV7-9 to TRBJ1-1; D might be TRBD1 (5 bases). CDR3 length: 12 residues. From germline, CDR1 is SEHNR and CDR2 FQNEAQ (reference sequence). Trimming shortened V by 5 bases and J by 7 bases, and 11 bases separated the two germline ends. The CDR3 here is CASSLTGFEAFF. CDR3 bases: TGTGCCAGCAGCCTAACAGGATTTGAAGCTTTCTTT.

The CDR3 coding sequence is TGTGCCAGCAGCCGACAGGGGTGGGGAGAGACCCAGTACTTC. Translated: CASSRQGWGETQYF. The chain couples TRBV6-5 to TRBJ2-5, with TRBD1 identical over 8 bases. This CDR3 region has 14 residues. CDR1 is MNHEY and CDR2 is SVGAGI in the germline V gene. J gave up 4 bases and V 6 bases, and 7 bases lay outside the gene matches.

The table lists this clone with a count of one. CDR3 DNA sequence: TGTGCCAGCAGTTGGGGGACAGTTACCGAGCAGTACTTC. This codes for CASSWGTVTEQYF. The chain employs TRBV6-5 and TRBJ2-7; 7 bases agree with TRBD1. This CDR3 is 13 amino acids long. Losses at the gene ends were 4 bases for V and 6 bases for J; bases not matched to a gene: 6. Germline V CDR1 and CDR2: MNHEY, SVGAGI.

This chain uses TRBV7-3 with TRBJ1-2; D not resolved. Germline V lookup: CDR1 SGHTA, CDR2 FQGTGA. The CDR3 extends over 13 amino acids. With 1 base removed from V and 4 bases from J, the gap between germline ends came to 7 bases. The CDR3 sequence: CASSLIGSYGYTF. CDR3 in DNA: TGTGCCAGCAGCTTAATAGGGTCCTATGGCTACACCTTC. Variable domain in full (rest from reference TRBV7-3 and TRBJ1-2): GAGVSQTPSNKVTEKGKYVELRCDPISGHTALYWYRQSLGQGPEFLIYFQGTGAADDSGLPNDRFFAVRPEGSVSTLKIQRTERGDSAVYLCASSLIGSYGYTFGSGTRLTVV.

CDR3 sequence: CASSQEDTEAFF. In DNA, the CDR3 is TGCGCCAGCAGCCAGGAAGACACTGAAGCTTTCTTT. This chain joins TRBV4-1 and TRBJ1-1; unclear D gene. Germline assignment: CDR1 MGHRA and CDR2 YSYEKL. V lost 3 bases to trimming and J lost 3 bases, with 5 bases between them. The CDR3 is 12 amino acids.

The table lists this clone with a few counts. The chain carries TRBV9 and TRBJ1-2; tentative D call: TRBD1 (5 bases). Germline CDR1 reads SGDLS; CDR2 reads YYNGEE. The CDR3 runs to 13 residues. V was cut by 0 bases and J by 3 bases, with 6 bases left in between. The CDR3 sequence is CASSVVGDYGYTF. CDR3 sequence (DNA): TGTGCCAGCAGCGTAGTAGGGGACTATGGCTACACCTTC.

The chain has TRBV5-8 and TRBJ1-1; D gene ambiguous. The CDR3 has 12 amino acids. V dropped 3 bases and J dropped 0 bases, with 3 bases sitting between them. Germline CDR1 reads SGHTS; CDR2 reads YDEGEE. CDR3 sequence (DNA): TGTGCCAGCAGCTATCTGAACACTGAAGCTTTCTTT. Its translation: CASSYLNTEAFF. Supplemented by reference TRBV5-8 and TRBJ1-1, the full variable domain reads EAGVTQSPTHLIKTRGQQATLRCSPISGHTSVYWYQQALGLGLQFLLWYDEGEERNRGNFPPRFSGRQFPNYSSELNVNALELEDSALYLCASSYLNTEAFFGQGTRLTVV.

This sequence joins TRBV7-9 and TRBJ2-7; D is ambiguous. The CDR3 is made up of 12 amino acids. The V end was cut by 5 bases, the J end by 4 bases, with 9 bases between. Germline V lookup: CDR1 SEHNR, CDR2 FQNEAQ (reference sequence). CDR3 protein: CASSPVSYEQYF. DNA of the CDR3: TGTGCCAGCAGCCCCGTGTCGTACGAGCAGTACTTC.

The chain couples TRBV6-5 to TRBJ2-7; D is unclear. This CDR3 contains 13 residues. The germline V and J ends were trimmed by 4 bases and 4 bases, with 11 bases remaining between them. Germline V CDR1 and CDR2: MNHEY, SVGAGI. CDR3 bases: TGTGCCAGCAGTTTCTTGGTGTTGTACGAGCAGTACTTC. It specifies CASSFLVLYEQYF.

The chain couples TRBV6-4 to TRBJ2-3; D remains ambiguous. This CDR3 has 15 amino acids. V was shortened by 0 bases and J by 2 bases, with 9 bases between the two germline ends. Germline V gene sequence: CDR1 MRHNA, CDR2 SNTAGT. The CDR3 loop is CASSDSWVDTDTQYF. The CDR3 DNA reads as TGTGCCAGCAGTGACTCTTGGGTTGACACAGATACGCAGTATTTT.

The chain links TRBV14 to TRBJ2-7, with TRBD1 identical over 9 bases. This CDR3 is 15 amino acids long. Germline-derived CDR1 and CDR2 are SGHDN and FVKESK. V was pared by 7 bases and J by 5 bases, with 12 bases of the junction left unmatched. The CDR3: CASTRTGTGIHEQYF. CDR3 DNA sequence: TGTGCCAGCACTAGGACCGGGACAGGGATTCACGAGCAGTACTTC.

This chain connects TRBV11-3 to TRBJ1-1; tentatively, D is TRBD1 (5 bases). The V end lost 1 base, the J end lost 5 bases, and 23 bases lay between the germline ends. Per the germline V gene, CDR1 is SGHNT and CDR2 is YENEEA. This CDR3 comprises 18 residues. The CDR3: CASSLGGPLKLRGTEAFF. Here the CDR3 DNA reads TGTGCCAGCAGCTTAGGGGGACCCTTAAAACTTCGTGGGACTGAAGCTTTCTTT.

V usage is TRBV5-6 and J usage is TRBJ1-4; D is undetermined. This CDR3 is built from 16 residues. V lost 0 bases, J lost 3 bases, and 12 bases lay in between. Looked up from germline, CDR1 is SGHDT and CDR2 is YYEEEE. The CDR3 sequence: CASSLGIGAANEKLFF. The DNA of the CDR3 is TGTGCCAGCAGCTTGGGGATTGGTGCAGCTAATGAAAAACTGTTTTTT.

The chain carries TRBV9 and TRBJ1-5; unclear D gene. V dropped 0 bases and J dropped 2 bases, with 9 bases sitting between them. Germline V gene lookup returns CDR1 SGDLS and CDR2 YYNGEE. The CDR3 length is 15 residues. The CDR3 reads CASSVAGVGNQPQHF. CDR3 in DNA: TGTGCCAGCAGCGTAGCCGGGGTGGGCAATCAGCCCCAGCATTTT.

The chain couples TRBV9 to TRBJ1-1; no clear D. The germline V gene encodes CDR1 SGDLS and CDR2 YYNGEE. V lost 0 bases, J lost 4 bases, and 10 bases lay in between. This CDR3 is built from 14 residues. DNA for the CDR3: TGTGCCAGCAGCGTAGGGGCCGACGGCACTGAAGCTTTCTTT. Protein product: CASSVGADGTEAFF. Full variable domain (rest looked up from reference TRBV9 and TRBJ1-1): DSGVTQTPKHLITATGQRVTLRCSPRSGDLSVYWYQQSLDQGLQFLIQYYNGEERAKGNILERFSAQQFPDLHSELNLSSLELGDSALYFCASSVGADGTEAFFGQGTRLTVV.

J is TRBJ2-1 and V is TRBV27; no reliable D call. V was cut by 3 bases and J by 8 bases, with 8 bases left in between. The CDR3 is made up of 12 amino acids. Germline CDR1 and CDR2: MNHEY and SMNVEV (reference sequence). CDR3 nucleotides: TGTGCCAGCAGTTTTAGGGTGGATGAGCAGTTCTTC. Amino acids: CASSFRVDEQFF.

The chain couples TRBV7-9 to TRBJ1-1, with 7 bases that match TRBD1. This CDR3 spans 15 amino acids. The trim removed 5 bases at V and 0 bases at J, leaving 6 bases unmatched. Germline CDR1 is SEHNR and CDR2 is FQNEAQ (reference sequence). This CDR3 is CASSPRTGLNTEAFF. CDR3 in DNA: TGTGCCAGCAGCCCCCGGACAGGACTGAACACTGAAGCTTTCTTT.

The CDR3 region is CASSLEQRPAYEQYF. The CDR3 DNA follows: TGTGCCAGCAGCTTAGAGCAACGCCCTGCCTACGAGCAGTACTTC. This chain connects TRBV11-2 to TRBJ2-7, with D unclear. V shed 0 bases and J shed 2 bases, with 11 bases lying between them. This CDR3 spans 15 amino acids. Germline V gives CDR1 SGHAT, CDR2 FQNNGV.

This clone was seen a single time. V usage is TRBV5-4 and J usage is TRBJ2-5; 11 nucleotides match TRBD2. Germline V gene data show CDR1 as SGHNT and CDR2 as YYREEE (reference sequence). The CDR3 runs to 18 residues. V lost 3 bases and J lost 3; bases outside the gene matches: 13. CDR3 in amino acids: CASSYLVWTSGPKETQYF. The CDR3 bases are TGTGCCAGCAGCTATTTGGTCTGGACTAGCGGGCCGAAAGAGACCCAGTACTTC.

This chain links TRBV30 with TRBJ2-1, with D hard to call. CDR1 is GTSNPN, CDR2 SVGIG, per germline (reference sequence). V dropped 0 bases and J dropped 12 bases, with 12 bases sitting between them. The CDR3 runs 12 residues. The CDR3 DNA reads TGTGCCTGGAGTGTAAGTCTTGGCGTGCAGTTCTTC. Amino acid sequence: CAWSVSLGVQFF. Variable domain in full (rest from reference TRBV30 and TRBJ2-1): SQTIHQWPATLVQPVGSPLSLECTVEGTSNPNLYWYRQAAGRGLQLLFYSVGIGQISSEVPQNLSASRPQDRQFILSSKKLLLSDSGFYLCAWSVSLGVQFFGPGTRLTVL.

This clone was recorded once. The V call is TRBV29-1, the J call TRBJ2-7; 9 positions match TRBD2. After removal of 4 bases from V and 1 base from J, the junction contained 2 bases not matched to a gene. The CDR3 consists of 13 residues. Germline-derived CDR1 and CDR2 are SQVTM and ANQGSEA. The CDR3 DNA sequence: TGCAGCGTTGGAGGACTAGCGTCCTACGAGCAGTACTTC. This gives the protein CSVGGLASYEQYF.

The CDR3 nucleotides read TGCGCCAGCAGCATGGGACGGAACTCGTACTATGGCTACACCTTC. This gives the protein CASSMGRNSYYGYTF. The chain carries TRBV5-1 and TRBJ1-2; D possibly corresponds to TRBD1 (5 bases). The V gene lost 4 bases and the J gene lost 3 bases, with 16 bases spanning the gap. This CDR3 has 15 amino acids. Germline assignment: CDR1 SGHRS and CDR2 YFSETQ. The full variable domain, rest sourced from reference TRBV5-1 and TRBJ1-2, is KAGVTQTPRYLIKTRGQQVTLSCSPISGHRSVSWYQQTPGQGLQFLFEYFSETQRNKGNFPGRFSGRQFSNSRSEMNVSTLELGDSALYLCASSMGRNSYYGYTFGSGTRLTVV.

J is TRBJ2-3 and V is TRBV28; no clear D. The CDR3 is 13 amino acids. The V and J ends lost 5 bases and 4 bases respectively, with 10 bases between them. Per the germline V gene, CDR1 is MDHEN and CDR2 is SYDVKM. CDR3 sequence reads: CASSLRRADTQYF. The CDR3 coding sequence is TGTGCCAGCAGTCTCCGACGGGCAGATACGCAGTATTTT.

In regard to this clone: A much more abundant neighbour one base away suggests this may be a read error. The chain joins TRBV29-1 to TRBJ1-2; 8 nucleotides line up with TRBD1. Looked up from germline, CDR1 is SQVTM and CDR2 is ANQGSEA. CDR3 length equals 15 residues. The CDR3 region is CRADTGGGEEYGYTF. Written as DNA, the CDR3 is TGCCGCGCGGACACAGGGGGGGGAGAGGAATATGGCTACACCTTC.

CDR3 sequence reads: CASSLGAGERGNQPQHF. In DNA form, the CDR3 reads TGTGCCAGCAGCTTGGGGGCAGGGGAGAGGGGCAATCAGCCCCAGCATTTT. The chain combines TRBV5-5 with TRBJ1-5; D is possibly TRBD1 (6 bases). CDR1 is SGHKS, CDR2 YYEKEE, per germline (reference sequence). The CDR3 spans 17 residues. With 0 bases removed from V and 2 bases from J, the gap between germline ends came to 15 bases.